This TCR beta chain was sequenced for a study of Ad26.COV2.S vaccination and SARS-CoV-2 variants. On the study more broadly: By the intramuscular route, Ad26.COV2.S was given once, or twice 56 days apart. Whole-study findings and limits: It was reported that spike-specific CD8+ and CD4+ T cell responses were substantially broad after vaccination.

The germline V gene encodes CDR1 SGHTA and CDR2 FQGNSA. Trimming left V 5 bases short and J 4 bases short, with 11 bases between. The CDR3 sequence is 13 residues long. Measured with immunoSEQ multiplex PCR; TCRdb has only the in-frame clones, and not every one. The table records 500,000 or so clones, 89% of them present only once. Concerning this clone itself: The target antigen is unknown.

The treatment: around 19 received Ad26.COV2.S at low or high dose, single or two shots; 5 received placebo; per-sample allocation not given. Day 63 following the first vaccine or placebo injection was when the samples were taken. It was an adult aged 18-55 years in Boston who was the donor. V gene TRBV7-2 combines with J gene TRBJ1-1; D is unclear. Sequenced material: peripheral blood, taken in a trial of Ad26.COV2.S vaccine versus placebo. The receptor comes from a person aged 18-60 years who received the Ad26.COV2.S COVID-19 vaccine or a placebo. CDR3 DNA: TGTGCCAGCAGCCTTACCCGTACCACTGAAGCTTTCTTT. It translates to CASSLTRTTEAFF.